The table lists the clone carrying this T cell receptor beta chain with many counts. Its target is not known. This record belongs to a study of CD8+CD57+ T cells in acquired aplastic anemia. The sequenced patients had an expansion of CD8+CD57+ cells seen by flow cytometry. Diagnosis of severe acquired aplastic anemia applied to all patients. Points from the study as a whole: No significant difference in CD8+ Simpson's diversity was found between patients and controls.

V trimming: 5 bases; J trimming: 6 bases; junction bases outside the gene matches: 11. The CDR3 totals 15 residues. Germline CDR1 is SGHTA and CDR2 is FQGNSA. Genomic DNA was employed as the template in profiling TCR beta VDJ and CDR3. Using its own MiXCR run on the reads, TCRdb lists one record per CDR3 protein. The data contain 450,000 to 600,000 distinct CDR3 sequences, around a third of them singletons. Material for sequencing was sorted CD4+, CD8+, or CD8+CD57+ T cells (not recorded which) from PBMCs. This chain links TRBV7-2 with TRBJ1-1; TRBD1 matches 8 bases. This receptor was taken from a human donor with aplastic anemia. CDR3 in amino acids: CASSPDRVRSSEAFF. CDR3 DNA: TGTGCCAGCAGCCCGGACAGGGTGCGATCGTCTGAAGCTTTCTTT.